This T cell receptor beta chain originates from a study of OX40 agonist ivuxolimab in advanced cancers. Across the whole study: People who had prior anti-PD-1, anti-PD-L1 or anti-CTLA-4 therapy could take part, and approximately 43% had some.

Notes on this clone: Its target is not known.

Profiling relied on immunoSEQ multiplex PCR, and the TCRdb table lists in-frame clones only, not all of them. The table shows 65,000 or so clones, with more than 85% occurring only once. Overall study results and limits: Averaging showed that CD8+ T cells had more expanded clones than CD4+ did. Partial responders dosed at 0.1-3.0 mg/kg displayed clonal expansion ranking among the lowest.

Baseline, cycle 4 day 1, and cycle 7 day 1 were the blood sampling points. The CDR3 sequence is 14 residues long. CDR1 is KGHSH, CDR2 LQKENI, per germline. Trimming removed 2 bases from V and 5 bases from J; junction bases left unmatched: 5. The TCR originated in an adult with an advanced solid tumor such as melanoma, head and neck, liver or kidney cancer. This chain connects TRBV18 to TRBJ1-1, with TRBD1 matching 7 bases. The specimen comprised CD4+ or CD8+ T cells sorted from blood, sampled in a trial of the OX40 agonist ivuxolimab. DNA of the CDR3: TGTGCCAGCTCACCAAGCCAGGGGGAAACTGAAGCTTTCTTT. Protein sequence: CASSPSQGETEAFF.